The following is a T cell receptor (beta chain) sequence with its context. TCRdb keeps only in-frame clones here, not all; method: immunoSEQ multiplex PCR. The data show hundreds of thousands of clones, approximately 89% seen once. The entry originates in a study of shared T cell receptors in the human thymus. V lost 4 bases to trimming and J lost 6 bases, with 17 bases between them. Germline V gives CDR1 SGDLS, CDR2 YYNGEE. The CDR3 has 14 residues. These data were likewise used in another study, on human thymus T cells. That investigation notes: Corrective cardiac operations yielded the resected thymus tissue. Related work showed strongly overlapping thymic repertoires across unrelated individuals.

Source material: thymocytes. The origin of this receptor is a boy under two years old with a congenital heart defect. The chain links TRBV9 to TRBJ2-7, with D tentatively TRBD1 (6 bases). Here the CDR3 DNA reads TGTGCCAGCAGCACCACAGGGCCTAACAGCGAGCAGTACTTC. Translated: CASSTTGPNSEQYF.